This T cell receptor beta chain was documented in a study of cytomegalovirus exposure and HLA in healthy donors. Study-level findings and limits: When a later analysis was performed, an Asian-associated ancestry cluster reportedly had fewer N-insertions than the approximately 700-donor mean. The classifier, whose performance was assessed in both the original and validation cohorts, reportedly diagnosed cytomegalovirus status with high specificity and sensitivity.

Comment on this clone: What it binds is unknown.

The PCR employed 60 Vbeta primers together with 13 Jbeta primers. Libraries were prepared by immunoSEQ multiplex PCR; TCRdb keeps only in-frame clonotypes and omits some of them. The profile shows some 100,000 clones, 76% of them singletons. V lost 0 bases, J lost 4 bases, and 11 bases lay in between. The CDR3 length is 15 residues. Germline V gene sequence: CDR1 SGHRS, CDR2 YFSETQ. The gene calls are TRBV5-1 and TRBJ2-1; tentative D call: TRBD2 (5 bases). Sequencing input: PBMCs. This receptor was identified in a woman aged 45-59 years in good health and CMV-seropositive. Here the CDR3 reads CASSLEAWEYNEQFF. The DNA for the CDR3 is TGCGCCAGCAGCTTGGAGGCCTGGGAGTACAATGAGCAGTTCTTC. The whole variable domain, filled in from reference TRBV5-1 and TRBJ2-1, reads KAGVTQTPRYLIKTRGQQVTLSCSPISGHRSVSWYQQTPGQGLQFLFEYFSETQRNKGNFPGRFSGRQFSNSRSEMNVSTLELGDSALYLCASSLEAWEYNEQFFGPGTRLTVL.